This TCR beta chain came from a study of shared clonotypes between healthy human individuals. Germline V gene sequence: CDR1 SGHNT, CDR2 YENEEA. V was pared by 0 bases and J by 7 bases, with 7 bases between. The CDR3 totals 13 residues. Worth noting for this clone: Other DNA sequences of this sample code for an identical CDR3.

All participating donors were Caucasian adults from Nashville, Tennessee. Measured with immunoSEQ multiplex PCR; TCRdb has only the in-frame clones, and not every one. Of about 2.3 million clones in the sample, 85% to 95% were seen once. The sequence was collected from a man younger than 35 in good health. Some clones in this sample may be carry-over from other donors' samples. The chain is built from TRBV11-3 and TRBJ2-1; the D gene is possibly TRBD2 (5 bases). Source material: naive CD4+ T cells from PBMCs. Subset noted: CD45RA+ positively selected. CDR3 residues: CASSLDSGNEQFF. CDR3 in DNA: TGTGCCAGCAGCTTAGACTCGGGAAATGAGCAGTTCTTC.